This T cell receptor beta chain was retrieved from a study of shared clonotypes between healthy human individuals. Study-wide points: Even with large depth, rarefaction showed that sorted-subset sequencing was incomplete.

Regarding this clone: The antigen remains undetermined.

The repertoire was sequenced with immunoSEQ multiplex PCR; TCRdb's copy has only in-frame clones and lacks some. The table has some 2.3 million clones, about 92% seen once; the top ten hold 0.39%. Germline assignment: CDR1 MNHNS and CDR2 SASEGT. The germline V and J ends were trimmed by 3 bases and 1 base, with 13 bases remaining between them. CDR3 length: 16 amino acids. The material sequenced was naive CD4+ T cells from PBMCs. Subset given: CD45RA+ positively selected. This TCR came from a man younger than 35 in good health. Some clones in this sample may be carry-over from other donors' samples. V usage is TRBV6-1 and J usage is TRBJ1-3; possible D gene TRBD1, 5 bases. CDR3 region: CASSEGSRVSGNTIYF. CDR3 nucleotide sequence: TGTGCCAGCAGTGAGGGCAGCAGGGTGTCTGGAAACACCATATATTTT.